This T cell receptor beta chain was identified during a study of blood T cell repertoires in COVID-19. On the study more broadly: Acute and convalescent COVID-19 samples came from the United States, Italy and Spain. T cells, B-cell-depleted T cells, or PBMCs provided the cDNA or gDNA that served as material.

The method was immunoSEQ multiplex PCR; TCRdb's version includes in-frame clones alone and lacks a portion of them. The sample has some 120,000 clones; 83% are singletons. CDR3 size: 16 residues. From germline, CDR1 is SGHAT and CDR2 FQNNGV. Trimming left V 3 bases short and J 0 bases short, with 12 bases between. The sequenced material came from peripheral blood. This chain joins TRBV11-2 and TRBJ1-3, with a weak D call TRBD1 (5 bases). This sequence originates from a young man with acute or convalescent COVID-19. This chain's CDR3 is CASSLGPPASGNTIYF. CDR3 sequence (DNA): TGTGCCAGCAGCTTGGGGCCCCCAGCCTCTGGAAACACCATATATTTT.